This is a list of T cell receptor beta chains from one sample in a study of blood T cell repertoires in COVID-19. Measured with immunoSEQ multiplex PCR; TCRdb has only the in-frame clones, and not every one. The sample lists roughly 350,000 clones; more than 85% were seen once. Input material: PBMCs or T cells enriched from blood (not recorded which). These receptors all come from a woman aged 25-40 years who had recovered from COVID-19. Both conserved end residues are part of each CDR3. D genes are given only for firm matches. Clone size appears in some rows only: once, few, many, or a class for an expanded clone.

once,TRBV28,TRBD1,TRBJ2-7,CASKPGMDRGYEQYF,TGTGCCAGCAAGCCCGGAATGGACAGGGGCTACGAGCAGTACTTC
NA,TRBV27,NA,TRBJ2-7,CASSLSIEYEQYF,TGTGCCAGCAGTTTATCGATAGAATACGAGCAGTACTTC
once,TRBV6-5,TRBD2,TRBJ2-7,CASRKRGETYEQYF,TGTGCCAGTAGAAAGCGGGGCGAAACCTACGAGCAGTACTTC
few,TRBV10-3,TRBD1,TRBJ1-5,CATLESNRDSQPQHF,TGTGCCACCTTAGAGTCAAACAGGGACAGTCAGCCCCAGCATTTT
NA,TRBV5-1,TRBD1,TRBJ1-2,CASSLRQGENYGYTF,TGCGCCAGCAGCTTGAGACAGGGGGAAAACTATGGCTACACCTTC
NA,TRBV19,NA,TRBJ1-4,CASSTSATNEKLFF,TGTGCCAGTAGTACCAGTGCAACTAATGAAAAACTGTTTTTT
NA,TRBV30,NA,TRBJ1-1,CAWSRGSEAFF,TGTGCCTGGAGTAGGGGATCCGAAGCTTTCTTT
NA,TRBV5-1,NA,TRBJ1-4,CASSLAGDRNEKLFF,TGCGCCAGCAGCTTGGCTGGAGACCGTAATGAAAAACTGTTTTTT
NA,TRBV29-1,TRBD2,TRBJ2-3,CSVEQAGELDTQYF,TGCAGCGTTGAACAAGCGGGAGAGTTAGATACGCAGTATTTT
NA,TRBV21-1,NA,TRBJ1-2,CASSKEVEDYGYTF,TGTGCCAGCAGCAAAGAGGTAGAGGACTATGGCTACACCTTC
NA,TRBV2,TRBD1,TRBJ1-6,CASSRDRGSYNSPLHF,TGTGCCAGCAGCCGGGACAGAGGCTCCTATAATTCACCCCTCCACTTT
NA,TRBV15,NA,TRBJ1-3,CATSTDRSSGNTIYF,TGTGCCACCAGCACAGACAGAAGCTCTGGAAACACCATATATTTT
few,TRBV18,TRBD1,TRBJ1-6,CASSPEGAIDSPLHF,TGTGCCAGCTCACCAGAGGGGGCGATCGATTCACCCCTCCACTTT
NA,TRBV28,TRBD1,TRBJ2-7,CASSPRGPYSPPYEQYF,TGTGCCAGCAGTCCCAGGGGGCCCTACTCTCCTCCCTACGAGCAGTACTTC
NA,TRBV7-9,TRBD2,TRBJ2-5,CASSLTSGRAGETQYF,TGTGCCAGCAGCTTGACTAGCGGGAGGGCCGGGGAGACCCAGTACTTC
NA,TRBV3-1/TRBV3-2,NA,TRBJ1-1,CASSQRTGNTEAFF,TGTGCCAGCAGCCAAAGAACAGGTAACACTGAAGCTTTCTTT
NA,TRBV15,TRBD2,TRBJ2-1,CATSRGGGPRNEQFF,TGTGCCACCAGCAGAGGGGGAGGGCCCCGGAATGAGCAGTTCTTC
NA,TRBV7-2,NA,TRBJ2-4,CASGETGQTLQYF,TGTGCCAGCGGAGAGACAGGACAAACACTTCAGTACTTC
NA,TRBV28,TRBD1,TRBJ1-2,CASSLGTGIGYTF,TGTGCCAGCAGTTTAGGGACAGGGATTGGCTACACCTTC
NA,TRBV9,NA,TRBJ2-2,CASSVDGSRGGELFF,TGTGCCAGCAGCGTAGACGGGAGTCGGGGCGGGGAGCTGTTTTTT
once,TRBV7-2,NA,TRBJ1-1,CASSLNGGSTEAFF,TGTGCCAGCAGCTTAAACGGGGGGTCCACTGAAGCTTTCTTT
once,TRBV7-2,TRBD2,TRBJ2-7,CASSTHGLASYEQYF,TGTGCCAGCAGCACCCACGGACTAGCTTCCTACGAGCAGTACTTC